This T cell receptor (beta chain) was sequenced in a study of cytomegalovirus exposure and HLA in healthy donors. Primers for the PCR totalled 60 Vbeta and 13 Jbeta. The data were produced by immunoSEQ multiplex PCR, yet TCRdb's version contains in-frame clones alone and is incomplete. The sample contains over 70,000 clones, less than 75% of which appear only once. In germline, CDR1 is GTSNPN, CDR2 SVGIG (reference sequence). The CDR3 loop spans 15 amino acids. This receptor was obtained from a man aged 30-40 years in good health and CMV-seronegative. The chain couples TRBV30 to TRBJ2-5, with 7 bases aligning to TRBD2. The end of the DNA aligns better with TRBJ2-7, so the J call may be wrong. Input material: PBMCs. The CDR3 here is CAWRKWTSSFDEQYF. For the CDR3, the DNA is TGTGCCTGGAGGAAATGGACTAGTAGTTTCGACGAGCAGTACTTC.